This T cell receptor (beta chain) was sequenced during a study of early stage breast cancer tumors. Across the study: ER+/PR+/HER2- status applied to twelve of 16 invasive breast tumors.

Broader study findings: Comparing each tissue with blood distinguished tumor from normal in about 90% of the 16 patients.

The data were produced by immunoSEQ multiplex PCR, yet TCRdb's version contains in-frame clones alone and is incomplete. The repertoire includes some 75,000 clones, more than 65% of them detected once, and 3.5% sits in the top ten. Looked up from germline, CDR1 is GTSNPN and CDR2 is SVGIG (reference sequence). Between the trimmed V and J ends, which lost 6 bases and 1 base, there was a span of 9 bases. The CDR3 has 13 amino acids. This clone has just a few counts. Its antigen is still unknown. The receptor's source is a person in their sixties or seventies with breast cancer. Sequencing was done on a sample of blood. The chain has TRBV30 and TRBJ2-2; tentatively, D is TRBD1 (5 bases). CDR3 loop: CACGHQNTGELFF. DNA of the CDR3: TGTGCCTGTGGACACCAGAACACCGGGGAGCTGTTTTTT.